These T cell receptor beta chains were read from a single sample in a study of regulatory T cells in long-lasting Graves disease. One entry per CDR3 protein, called by TCRdb with MiXCR from the multiplex PCR reads. Here the sample spans 600,000 to 800,000 distinct CDR3 sequences, 30% being singletons. The starting material was peripheral blood mononuclear cells (PBMCs), obtained when the disease was refractory, from a patient treated with antithyroid drugs. Source of these receptors: a female donor with Graves disease. The CDR3 runs from the conserved cysteine through the conserved F or W. The D gene is left open where the match is weak. Size is omitted from some rows. Given values are once, few, many or a class for expanded clones.

v_call	d_call	clone_size	j_call	cdr3_aa
TRBV24-1	-	few	TRBJ1-2	CATSDPRTERFYGYTF
TRBV15	-	-	TRBJ1-5	CATSGWDIRDPPQHF
TRBV12-3/TRBV12-4	-	-	TRBJ1-6	CASSEPGRSYNSPLHF
TRBV19	-	-	TRBJ2-7	CASSIQVGRRASTYEQYF
TRBV19	TRBD1	few	TRBJ1-1	CASRDRGTAEAFF
TRBV27	-	few	TRBJ2-7	CASSHPGPNNEQYF
TRBV7-3	-	few	TRBJ1-3	CASSLTADSGNTIYF
TRBV7-9	TRBD1	few	TRBJ2-5	CASSSAHRGVETQYF
TRBV5-1	-	-	TRBJ1-1	CASKSQRGGRTEAFF
TRBV6-1	TRBD2	many	TRBJ2-5	CASSEWSAGAQETQYF
TRBV6-2/TRBV6-3	-	-	TRBJ2-2	CASRRFGGTDTGELFF
TRBV12-3/TRBV12-4	-	few	TRBJ1-2	CASSSSGGPRDYGYTF
TRBV19	TRBD1	few	TRBJ2-7	CASSIMGGTAQVYEQYF
TRBV6-9	-	-	TRBJ2-3	CALRPDTQYF
TRBV6-5	-	-	TRBJ2-5	CASSYSGTQGETQYF
TRBV30	-	-	TRBJ1-1	CAWSVAGNTEAFF
TRBV7-2	TRBD2	few	TRBJ2-7	CASSLRAGGSSYEQYF
TRBV11-2	-	many	TRBJ1-1	CASSLGLLEAFF
TRBV20-1	TRBD2	-	TRBJ2-7	CSAFDREVTSVTYEQYF
TRBV28	TRBD1	-	TRBJ1-4	CASRTAQGAGEKLFF
TRBV29-1	-	-	TRBJ1-1	CSVGQRSNTEAFF
TRBV12-3/TRBV12-4	TRBD2	-	TRBJ2-3	CASSLGLAGSTDTQYF
TRBV20-1	TRBD1	-	TRBJ2-2	CSAGTGAGELFF
TRBV6-1	TRBD1	few	TRBJ1-4	CASRGQGAGEKLFF
TRBV6-9	-	-	TRBJ2-5	CASSFTVTQETQYF
TRBV6-1	-	-	TRBJ1-1	CASSRDENTEAFF
TRBV6-1	-	many	TRBJ2-7	CASSQAITGNPLEQYF
TRBV27	-	-	TRBJ1-5	CASSFPDGWLRNQPQHF
TRBV3-1	-	few	TRBJ1-2	CASSQDGVRGYTF
TRBV3-1	-	-	TRBJ1-2	CASSQGRGRVRYGYTF
TRBV20-1	-	few	TRBJ1-6	CSARGGGGVVETSPLHF
TRBV6-1	TRBD1	many	TRBJ1-5	CASSEGWGQGLYPQHF
TRBV29-1	-	-	TRBJ1-5	CSVSSSNQPQHF
TRBV27	-	few	TRBJ1-5	CASSPGDRNQPQHF
TRBV6-1	TRBD2	-	TRBJ2-5	CASRSAGAQETQYF
TRBV13	TRBD1	few	TRBJ1-5	CASSSSDRAQPQHF
TRBV29-1	TRBD2	-	TRBJ2-1	CSGLGTSGSHNEQFF
TRBV6-2/TRBV6-3	TRBD1	few	TRBJ1-2	CASSELTGGGYGYTF
TRBV19	-	-	TRBJ1-5	CASPPPRQGHQPQHF
TRBV9	-	-	TRBJ1-5	CASSVSASNQPQHF
TRBV7-9	-	-	TRBJ1-6	CASNWHNSPLHF
TRBV12-3/TRBV12-4	-	many	TRBJ2-7	CASSLSFYEQYF
TRBV7-9	-	few	TRBJ1-6	CASSLPGRRSSPLHF
TRBV19	-	-	TRBJ1-5	CASSRAGVQPQHF
TRBV2	-	once	TRBJ2-3	CASSEAGEADTQYF
TRBV11-2	TRBD2	few	TRBJ2-1	CASSLRTSDEQFF
TRBV2	-	-	TRBJ1-2	CASSGAGHGGYTF
TRBV6-1	-	few	TRBJ1-1	CATGALNTEAFF